This note documents a single T cell receptor (beta chain) sequence. Between the trimmed V and J ends, which lost 0 bases and 0 bases, there was a span of 6 bases. Looked up from germline, CDR1 is LNHNV and CDR2 is YYDKDF (reference sequence). The CDR3 has 14 residues. Participants were aged about 18 to 90 years, lived in about 26 US areas, and enrolled virtually. Cohort allocation depended upon clinical history that participants reported. This entry comes from a study of blood T cell repertoires in COVID-19. Whole-study context: Some COVID-19 samples were acute and others convalescent; all came from the United States, Italy and Spain.

Some clones are missing from TCRdb's copy, which holds only in-frame ones; the method was immunoSEQ multiplex PCR. The sample lists 350,000 to 400,000 clones; 88% were seen once. This sequence originates from a woman aged 18-29 years who had recovered from COVID-19. Sequencing input: PBMCs or T cells enriched from blood (not recorded which). The chain links TRBV15 to TRBJ2-7; D is undetermined. The CDR3 region has the DNA TGTGCCACCAGCAGAGAGTCCGGCTCCTACGAGCAGTACTTC. Translation: CATSRESGSYEQYF.